One sample yielded the 9 T cell receptor beta chains listed below, sequenced in a study of T-cell memory formation after mild COVID-19. TCRdb re-derived calls from the 5' RACE reads in MiXCR, one entry per CDR3 protein. The data show approximately 440,000 distinct CDR3 sequences, over 15% seen once. Source material: PBMCs or a T cell subset sorted from them (not recorded which). The receptors here all came from an adult woman who had mild COVID-19 (a few samples of this study predate the infection). Cell type and time point are not known.

V and J are TRBV29-1 and TRBJ1-1; the D is unclear. This CDR3 has 15 residues. With 7 bases removed from V and 1 base from J, the gap between germline ends came to 19 bases. Germline V gene data show CDR1 as SQVTM and CDR2 as ANQGSEA. CDR3 coding DNA: TGCAGCGCCCGTGCTACGGCTAACGCGAACACTGAAGCTTTCTTT. Translation: CSARATANANTEAFF.

This clonotype has only a few counts. The V and J genes are TRBV7-9 and TRBJ1-1, with 9 bases matching TRBD1. This CDR3 spans 14 amino acids. Trimming took 1 base from V and 9 from J; bases not matched to a gene: 6. Germline-derived CDR1 and CDR2 are SEHNR and FQNEAQ (reference sequence). CDR3 nucleotide sequence: TGTGCCAGCAGCTTAGTAGACAGGGGGAGTAAAGCTTTCTTT. It translates to CASSLVDRGSKAFF.

CDR3 in amino acids: CSVEQGYQETQYF. The CDR3 DNA is TGCAGCGTGGAACAGGGGTACCAAGAGACCCAGTACTTC. The chain has TRBV29-1 and TRBJ2-5; TRBD1 agrees at 7 bases. This CDR3 has 13 amino acids. V lost 6 bases and J lost 0; bases outside the gene matches: 4. Germline-derived CDR1 and CDR2 are SQVTM and ANQGSEA.

This clonotype was found a few times. This chain joins TRBV9 and TRBJ2-5; 8 nucleotides agree with TRBD1. Unmatched junction bases numbered 7, after V lost 4 bases and J lost 2 bases. The length of the CDR3 is 15 residues. CDR1 and CDR2 (germline): SGDLS, YYNGEE. The CDR3: CASSHGQGRQETQYF. The CDR3 DNA sequence: TGTGCCAGCAGCCACGGACAGGGAAGGCAAGAGACCCAGTACTTC.

Here the CDR3 reads CSVADRVSTDTQYF. Here the CDR3 DNA reads TGCAGCGTCGCCGACAGGGTGAGCACAGATACGCAGTATTTT. This chain connects TRBV29-1 to TRBJ2-3, with 7 nucleotides matching TRBD1. Germline-derived CDR1 and CDR2 are SQVTM and ANQGSEA. The J segment lost 0 bases and the V segment lost 6 bases, leaving 6 bases of the junction unmatched. This CDR3 has 14 amino acids.

This clonotype was seen at least ten times. V and J are TRBV10-3 and TRBJ2-1, with 11 nucleotides matching TRBD1. The CDR3 covers 14 residues. From germline, CDR1 is ENHRY and CDR2 SYGVKD. Trimming cost V 4 bases and J 9 bases; bases outside gene matches: 5. The DNA of the CDR3 is TGTGCCATCAGTGTGGACAGGGGGCAATCTGAGCAGTTCTTC. Translating gives CAISVDRGQSEQFF.

The table lists this clonotype with a few counts. The chain uses TRBV12-3 or TRBV12-4 and TRBJ1-5, with D unclear. This CDR3 region has 14 residues. Trimming cost V 2 bases and J 5 bases, with 10 bases left between them. This CDR3 is CASSLRSGYQPQHF. The CDR3 DNA is TGTGCCAGCAGTTTAAGGTCGGGGTATCAGCCCCAGCATTTT.

As DNA, the CDR3 is TGCGCCAGCAGCGAGGGGGGACGGCAGGCCCAGCATTTT. Protein sequence: CASSEGGRQAQHF. The gene calls are TRBV4-1 and TRBJ1-5; D may be TRBD1 (6 bases). CDR3 length: 13 amino acids. V dropped 5 bases and J dropped 11 bases, with 16 bases sitting between them. Per the germline V gene, CDR1 is MGHRA and CDR2 is YSYEKL.

This clonotype was detected only a few times. CDR3 sequence (DNA): TGTGCCAGCTCACCCCGGGCAGGGGCGTACCAAGAGACCCAGTACTTC. Protein sequence: CASSPRAGAYQETQYF. J is TRBJ2-5 and V is TRBV18; TRBD1 is a possible D gene (6 bases). CDR1 is KGHSH and CDR2 is LQKENI in the germline V gene. The ends were cut back, 3 bases at V and 0 bases at J, with 14 bases in the middle. CDR3 length equals 16 residues.